The text below deals with one T cell receptor (beta chain). Its target is not known. Assay used: immunoSEQ multiplex PCR; TCRdb lists only in-frame clones, some missing. The repertoire has 74,000 or so clones, roughly 88% of them found once; the top ten carry around 2%. Cycle 7 day 1, cycle 4 day 1, and baseline were the timepoints at which blood was sampled. The length of the CDR3 is 15 residues. Germline loops: CDR1 SGHNT, CDR2 YENEEA. Trimming left V 2 bases short and J 1 base short, with 11 bases between. The sample belongs to a study of OX40 agonist ivuxolimab in advanced cancers. Study summary: The patients got ivuxolimab, which is an agonistic anti-OX40 (CD134) antibody.

Study-wide results and limits: Several nonresponders also turned out to have low normalized T-cell clonal expansion.

This TCR came from an adult with an advanced solid tumor such as melanoma, head and neck, liver or kidney cancer. Sequencing was performed on CD4+ or CD8+ T cells sorted from blood, taken in a trial of the OX40 agonist ivuxolimab. This sequence joins TRBV11-3 and TRBJ1-1; possible D gene TRBD1, 5 bases. The CDR3 sequence is CASSLIGAANTEAFF. The CDR3 DNA reads TGTGCCAGCAGCTTAATTGGGGCCGCGAACACTGAAGCTTTCTTT.